These T cell receptor beta chains were read from a single sample in a study of blood T cell repertoires in COVID-19. The repertoire was sequenced with immunoSEQ multiplex PCR; TCRdb's copy has only in-frame clones and lacks some. Among roughly 160,000 clones, approximately 86% were seen once, and the ten largest hold 15% to 20%. Sequencing was carried out using PBMCs or T cells enriched from blood (not recorded which). All receptors derive from a man in his 60s who had recovered from COVID-19. CDR3s include the opening cysteine and the closing phenylalanine or tryptophan. The D gene is left open where the match is weak. The listing skips clone size in some rows; elsewhere it reads once, few, many or a size class.

d_gene,abundance,j_gene,v_gene,CDR3aa,CDR3nt
NA,NA,TRBJ2-7,TRBV7-6,CASSSAGFSSYEQYF,TGTGCCAGCAGCTCCGCGGGGTTTAGTTCCTACGAGCAGTACTTC
NA,NA,TRBJ2-2,TRBV19,CASSIRVSGELFF,TGTGCCAGTAGTATTCGGGTCTCCGGGGAGCTGTTTTTT
TRBD2,NA,TRBJ2-7,TRBV19,CASSTLAGNEQYF,TGTGCCAGTAGTACCCTAGCGGGAAACGAGCAGTACTTC
NA,NA,TRBJ1-2,TRBV15,CATSRDKGRDGYTF,TGTGCCACCAGCAGAGATAAAGGGAGGGATGGCTACACCTTC
NA,NA,TRBJ2-7,TRBV21-1,CANLKRETGVHEQYF,TGTGCCAACCTTAAACGCGAGACAGGGGTCCACGAGCAGTACTTC
TRBD1,NA,TRBJ1-6,TRBV7-9,CASSLIRQGVFSDSPLHF,TGTGCCAGCAGCTTAATACGACAGGGGGTCTTCTCAGATTCACCCCTCCACTTT
NA,once,TRBJ2-2,TRBV28,CASSGQGGPTGELFF,TGTGCCAGCAGTGGACAGGGAGGGCCCACCGGGGAGCTGTTTTTT
TRBD1,NA,TRBJ1-3,TRBV28,CASSLRTGAGNTIYF,TGTGCCAGCAGTTTACGGACAGGGGCCGGAAACACCATATATTTT
TRBD2,NA,TRBJ2-1,TRBV5-1,CASSPGLAASYNEQFF,TGCGCCAGCAGCCCGGGACTAGCGGCCTCCTACAATGAGCAGTTCTTC
NA,NA,TRBJ1-1,TRBV19,CASSIWAGTVNTEAFF,TGTGCCAGTAGTATATGGGCCGGGACTGTTAACACTGAAGCTTTCTTT
TRBD1,NA,TRBJ1-3,TRBV18,CASSPLDRGPGNTIYF,TGTGCCAGCTCACCACTCGACAGGGGGCCTGGAAACACCATATATTTT
TRBD1,NA,TRBJ1-2,TRBV2,CASSERSGGAAYGYTF,TGTGCCAGCAGTGAACGATCAGGGGGTGCCGCCTATGGCTACACCTTC
TRBD1,NA,TRBJ1-5,TRBV27,CASSPKLGSGQLSNQPQHF,TGTGCCAGCAGCCCAAAGTTGGGGTCGGGACAGTTAAGCAATCAGCCCCAGCATTTT
NA,few,TRBJ2-7,TRBV11-2,CASSLDSHYEQYF,TGTGCCAGCAGCTTAGACTCACACTACGAGCAGTACTTC
TRBD1,once,TRBJ2-1,TRBV14,CASSQRGQEYNEQFF,TGTGCCAGCAGCCAAAGGGGACAGGAGTACAATGAGCAGTTCTTC
NA,NA,TRBJ2-2,TRBV27,CASSAGQLPGELFF,TGTGCCAGCAGTGCGGGACAGCTCCCCGGGGAGCTGTTTTTT
NA,NA,TRBJ1-2,TRBV6-5,CASSYSEGGGYTF,TGTGCCAGCAGTTACTCGGAGGGAGGTGGCTACACCTTC
NA,few,TRBJ2-2,TRBV19,CASSKRQTNTGELFF,TGTGCCAGTAGTAAGAGACAGACGAACACCGGGGAGCTGTTTTTT
TRBD1,NA,TRBJ1-2,TRBV20-1,CSVGGVGGYTF,TGCAGTGTAGGGGGCGTCGGTGGCTACACCTTC
NA,NA,TRBJ1-6,TRBV28,CASSQAGPGNSPLHF,TGTGCCAGCAGTCAAGCGGGGCCGGGTAATTCACCCCTCCACTTT
NA,NA,TRBJ1-2,TRBV9,CASSVGNRHGYTF,TGTGCCAGCAGCGTCGGGAACCGGCATGGCTACACCTTC
TRBD2,few,TRBJ2-3,TRBV4-2,CASSQGLAAPGTDTQYF,TGTGCCAGCAGCCAGGGACTAGCTGCCCCCGGCACAGATACGCAGTATTTT
TRBD1,NA,TRBJ2-1,TRBV27,CASGTDRVGDEQFF,TGTGCCAGCGGAACGGACAGGGTGGGCGATGAGCAGTTCTTC
TRBD2,NA,TRBJ2-1,TRBV25-1,CASSDKRGRLPNEQFF,TGTGCCAGCAGTGATAAGCGGGGAAGGCTTCCGAATGAGCAGTTCTTC
TRBD2,NA,TRBJ2-7,TRBV4-2,CASSPQAGLAGVEEQYF,TGTGCCAGCAGCCCCCAAGCCGGACTAGCGGGAGTCGAGGAGCAGTACTTC
NA,once,TRBJ2-5,TRBV10-3,CAISENPNLSVTQYF,TGTGCCATCAGTGAGAACCCGAACCTTTCGGTGACCCAGTACTTC
TRBD1,NA,TRBJ1-5,TRBV5-5,CASSPLFRDRVSNQPQHF,TGTGCCAGCAGCCCGTTATTCCGGGACAGGGTGAGCAATCAGCCCCAGCATTTT
NA,NA,TRBJ1-6,TRBV3-1/TRBV3-2,CASSQVGQGRDSPLHF,TGTGCCAGCAGCCAAGTGGGGCAGGGTCGGGATTCACCCCTCCACTTT